This passage covers 7 T cell receptor beta chains from one sample sequenced in a study of Ad26.COV2.S vaccination and SARS-CoV-2 variants. Treatment reported: about 20 received Ad26.COV2.S at low or high dose, single or two shots; about five received placebo; per-sample allocation not given. Samples came from day 63 after the first vaccine or placebo injection. TCRdb's copy holds only in-frame clones and misses some; the assay was immunoSEQ multiplex PCR. The table records about 400,000 clones, about four fifths of them present only once. Sequencing used peripheral blood, obtained in a trial of Ad26.COV2.S vaccine versus placebo. The receptors originated from a person between 18 and 65 years old who received the Ad26.COV2.S COVID-19 vaccine or a placebo.

The J gene is TRBJ2-1, the V gene TRBV2, with D uncertain. Trimming removed 10 bases from V and 0 bases from J, with 4 bases in between. Looked up from germline, CDR1 is SNHLY and CDR2 is FYNNEI. CDR3 length equals 11 residues. CDR3: CATSSYNEQFF. CDR3 DNA sequence: TGTGCCACCTCCTCCTACAATGAGCAGTTCTTC.

This chain uses TRBV2 with TRBJ2-7; maybe TRBD2 (6 bases). The CDR3 is 16 residues long. V was cut by 5 bases and J by 0 bases, with 17 bases left in between. The germline CDR1 and CDR2 sequences are SNHLY and FYNNEI. CDR3 loop: CASSREALGSSYEQYF. The CDR3 coding sequence is TGTGCCAGCAGTAGGGAAGCTCTCGGGAGCTCCTACGAGCAGTACTTC.

The J gene is TRBJ2-2, the V gene TRBV7-9, with TRBD2 matching 9 bases. Per germline, CDR1 SEHNR and CDR2 FQNEAQ (reference sequence). The J segment lost 4 bases and the V segment lost 6 bases, leaving 9 bases of the junction unmatched. The CDR3 is made up of 16 amino acids. CDR3 sequence (DNA): TGTGCCAGCAGTCCATTTAGCGGGAGTCCCACCGGGGAGCTGTTTTTT. Translated, it gives CASSPFSGSPTGELFF.

V and J are TRBV3-1 (or the pseudogene TRBV3-2) and TRBJ2-3; 13 positions agree with TRBD2. The junction had 1 base not matched to a gene; V was cut back by 4 bases and J by 6 bases. CDR1 LGHDT and CDR2 YNNKEL come from the germline V gene (reference sequence). The length of the CDR3 is 14 residues. CDR3 in amino acids: CASSPTSGGDTQYF. Written as DNA, the CDR3 is TGTGCCAGCAGCCCGACTAGCGGGGGGGATACGCAGTATTTT.

The rearrangement links TRBV28 to TRBJ2-5; TRBD1 agrees at 7 bases. CDR1 is MDHEN, CDR2 SYDVKM, per germline. Losses at the gene ends were 5 bases for V and 5 bases for J; bases not matched to a gene: 8. The CDR3 runs to 14 residues. CDR3 sequence reads: CASSPMTGTETQYF. The CDR3 nucleotides are TGTGCCAGCAGTCCCATGACAGGGACGGAGACCCAGTACTTC.

V usage is TRBV2 and J usage is TRBJ2-7, with 11 bases that match TRBD2. The CDR3 is made up of 17 amino acids. CDR1 is SNHLY, CDR2 FYNNEI, per germline. The ends lost 5 bases at V and 6 bases at J; junction bases unmatched: 15. CDR3 amino acids: CASSRQPPTSGIGEQYF. In DNA, the CDR3 is TGTGCCAGCAGTAGACAGCCTCCGACTAGCGGGATTGGCGAGCAGTACTTC.

The sample holds a few counts of this clone. The chain is built from TRBV5-6 and TRBJ1-2; D is uncertain. Trimming pared 4 bases from V and 3 bases from J, leaving 7 bases between. This CDR3 contains 12 residues. CDR1 SGHDT and CDR2 YYEEEE come from the germline V gene. This CDR3 is CASSNFDYGYTF. CDR3 coding DNA: TGTGCCAGCAGCAATTTTGACTATGGCTACACCTTC.